This T cell receptor (beta chain) came from a study of T cells after yellow fever vaccination (dated by TCRdb to about 2019). Describing the broader study: Libraries from fractions with low cell numbers were prepared with the SMART-Seq v4 Ultra Low Input RNA kit. To follow T-cell clones before and after primary and booster YFV17D yellow fever vaccination, bulk TCR alpha and beta repertoires were sequenced over time. Two healthy male donors made up the cohort, one aged 18 to 30 years and the other aged 30 to 40 years. Blood was drawn at multiple timepoints before and after primary and secondary immunization, with bulk PBMC replicates and cell subsets isolated. Here is what the overall study found, with its caveats: After the booster, most clones that had expanded after primary vaccination were detected again (around 96% of CD4 and 70% to 90% of CD8), suggesting broad maintenance of memory. A small fraction of clonotypes showed up in both the CD4 and CD8 compartments, probably as a result of convergent recombination. Compared with the primary T-cell response, the secondary T-cell response was weaker but faster, peaking on day 5 rather than day 15. Only a couple of donors were included in the study, so the extent to which the findings can be generalized is limited. Computational filtering was needed because FACS-sorted repertoires could contain abundant contaminating clonotypes from the bulk population.

What the treatment or condition label conveys for this sample: live attenuated yellow fever vaccine strain. PBMCs were isolated from peripheral blood using a standard Ficoll-Paque protocol. Dynabeads CD4 and CD8 positive selection kits were used to isolate the CD4 and CD8 T-cell fractions. RNA was extracted with TriZol from bulk PBMCs, CD4 and CD8 fractions, and dextramer-positive and dextramer-negative fractions. V and J lose 5 bases and 2 bases, and a span of 12 bases separates them. The CDR3, cysteine through phenylalanine, is 14 amino acids long. Only the CDR3 DNA stays, 42 bases, in frame from base 1. Per the germline V gene (reference sequence), DFQATT is the CDR1 and SNEGSKA is the CDR2. TCR cDNA was made using 5'RACE template switching, a step that added a universal primer site and unique molecular identifiers. cDNA synthesis was primed from both the TCR alpha and TCR beta constant segments. Library amplification involved two PCR steps, and the second step added sample barcodes and sequencing adapters. Sequencing of the libraries was done on either Illumina HiSeq 2500 (2x100 bp) or NovaSeq (2x150 bp). Regarding the original processing steps: MIGEC was used to demultiplex reads and collapse the reads into UMI consensus sequences, and MiXCR was used for V(D)J alignment. Clonotypes responding to the vaccine were identified with edgeR on replicate PBMC samples, with the criteria of FDR below 0.01 and a log2 fold change above 5 up to day 15. Each bulk clonotype received a CD4 or CD8 identity based on whether the sequenced CD4 or CD8 repertoire contained that clonotype at higher abundance. The public sequencing data were trimmed at Q25 with fastp and processed into clonotypes with MiXCR by TCRdb, which kept only in-frame beta chains. Every CDR3 protein is listed once, alongside the most common genes and DNA of its rows. The V and J calls reflect TCRdb's pipeline rather than the authors' work. Here the sample has approximately 250,000 distinct CDR3 sequences; about 7% occur a single time. The ten most abundant clones make up approximately 1.1% of the sample.

This clonotype was found many times. No antigen is known for it. Per-nucleotide qualities are absent, and no much larger clonotype sits a single base away. The specimen was CD4+ T cells sorted from PBMCs, collected on the day of the yellow fever booster vaccination. The chain uses TRBV20-1 and TRBJ2-2; TRBD2 is a weak D gene call, 6 bases matching. The TCR originated in a man aged 25-40 years who received the YFV17D yellow fever vaccine. CDR3 sequence: CSAYSGQNTGELFF. In nucleotides, the sequence is TGCAGTGCTTACAGCGGGCAAAACACCGGGGAGCTGTTTTTT.